A selection of T cell receptor beta chains follows, all from one sample in a study of identical twins. MiXCR, applied by TCRdb to the 5' RACE reads, yields one record per CDR3 protein. The sample contains around 650,000 distinct CDR3 sequences, about 7% of which appear only once. This same sample was also taken into another study, of yellow fever vaccine responses in identical twins.

The sample comprised PBMCs. The receptors were gathered from a woman between 18 and 29 years old in good health. Both conserved end residues are part of each CDR3. A D gene is named only where the DNA matches it firmly. Not every row has a clone size; where given, it reads once, few, many or a size class.

many	TRBD2	TRBV20-1	TRBJ2-7	CSASQLAGGPYEQYF	TGCAGTGCTTCCCAACTAGCGGGAGGGCCCTACGAGCAGTACTTC
NA	TRBD1	TRBV7-8	TRBJ2-5	CASSFEGARVVQETQYF	TGTGCCAGCAGCTTTGAGGGGGCACGGGTCGTACAAGAGACCCAGTACTTC
NA	NA	TRBV2	TRBJ2-1	CASWGRKLEQFF	TGTGCCAGTTGGGGGCGGAAGCTTGAGCAGTTCTTC
NA	NA	TRBV12-3/TRBV12-4	TRBJ2-3	CASNGGEAQYF	TGTGCCAGCAACGGGGGAGAGGCGCAGTATTTT
few	TRBD1	TRBV28	TRBJ2-5	CASSTSDRGEGETQYF	TGTGCCAGCAGTACTTCAGACAGGGGGGAAGGGGAGACCCAGTACTTC
NA	TRBD1	TRBV24-1	TRBJ2-4	CATSDTRDRGNIQYF	TGTGCCACCAGTGATACCCGGGACAGGGGAAACATTCAGTACTTC
NA	NA	TRBV4-2	TRBJ2-3	CASSQDRVQVNPTDTQYF	TGTGCCAGCAGCCAAGATCGTGTACAGGTCAACCCCACAGATACGCAGTATTTT
few	NA	TRBV19	TRBJ2-7	CASQLADSYEQYF	TGTGCCAGCCAACTAGCAGACTCCTACGAGCAGTACTTC
NA	TRBD2	TRBV6-5	TRBJ2-2	CASSYAGLAGAPNTGELFF	TGTGCCAGCAGTTATGCAGGACTAGCGGGGGCCCCGAACACCGGGGAGCTGTTTTTT
many	NA	TRBV7-2	TRBJ2-2	CASNRITGELFF	TGTGCCAGCAACAGGATCACCGGGGAGCTGTTTTTT
NA	NA	TRBV6-6	TRBJ1-3	CATRDGNTIYF	TGTGCCACCAGGGACGGAAACACCATATATTTT
few	TRBD2	TRBV20-1	TRBJ2-1	CSASRLEGLAGGEQFF	TGCAGTGCTTCACGCTTGGAGGGACTAGCGGGCGGTGAGCAGTTCTTC
few	TRBD1	TRBV7-9	TRBJ2-2	CASSKDRDPGELFF	TGTGCCAGCAGCAAGGACAGGGACCCCGGGGAGCTGTTTTTT
few	TRBD1	TRBV15	TRBJ1-1	CATSGGTGVNTEAFF	TGTGCCACCAGCGGAGGGACAGGAGTGAACACTGAAGCTTTCTTT
few	TRBD1	TRBV12-3/TRBV12-4	TRBJ2-1	CASSSYRGSYNEQFF	TGTGCCAGCAGTTCCTACAGGGGGTCCTACAATGAGCAGTTCTTC
many	NA	TRBV5-1	TRBJ2-7	CASSLNPSYEQYF	TGCGCCAGCAGCTTGAATCCCAGCTACGAGCAGTACTTC
few	TRBD2	TRBV20-1	TRBJ2-1	CSARTSGGAPLNEQFF	TGCAGTGCCAGGACTAGCGGGGGGGCCCCCTTAAATGAGCAGTTCTTC
NA	NA	TRBV7-6	TRBJ1-3	CASSDRTRDTIYF	TGTGCCAGCAGCGATCGGACGAGGGACACCATATATTTT